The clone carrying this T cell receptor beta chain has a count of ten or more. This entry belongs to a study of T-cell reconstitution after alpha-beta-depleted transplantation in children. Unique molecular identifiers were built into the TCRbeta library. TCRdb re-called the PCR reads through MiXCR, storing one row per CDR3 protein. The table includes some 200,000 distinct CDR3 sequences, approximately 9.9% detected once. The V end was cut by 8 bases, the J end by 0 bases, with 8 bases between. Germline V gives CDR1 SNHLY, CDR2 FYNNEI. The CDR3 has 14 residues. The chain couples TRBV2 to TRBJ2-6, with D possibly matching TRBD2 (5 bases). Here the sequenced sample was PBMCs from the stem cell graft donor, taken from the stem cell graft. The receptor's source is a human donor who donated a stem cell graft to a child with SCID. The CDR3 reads CASAGDSGANVLTF. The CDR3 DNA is TGTGCCAGCGCGGGTGACTCTGGGGCCAACGTCCTGACTTTC.